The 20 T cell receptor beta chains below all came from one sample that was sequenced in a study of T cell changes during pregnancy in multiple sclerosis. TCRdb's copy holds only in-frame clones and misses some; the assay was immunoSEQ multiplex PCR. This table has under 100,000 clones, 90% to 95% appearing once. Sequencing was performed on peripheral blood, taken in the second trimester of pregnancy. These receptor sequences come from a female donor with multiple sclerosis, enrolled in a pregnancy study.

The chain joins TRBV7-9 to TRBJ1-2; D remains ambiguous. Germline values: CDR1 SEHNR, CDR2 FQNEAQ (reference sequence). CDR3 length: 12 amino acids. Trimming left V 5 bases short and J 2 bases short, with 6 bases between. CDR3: CASSAENYGYTF. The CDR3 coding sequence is TGTGCCAGCAGCGCCGAGAACTATGGCTACACCTTC.

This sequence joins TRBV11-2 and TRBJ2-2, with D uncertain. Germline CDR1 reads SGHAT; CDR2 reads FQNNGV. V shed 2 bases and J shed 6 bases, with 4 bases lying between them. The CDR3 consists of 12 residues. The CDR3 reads CASSLLSGELFF. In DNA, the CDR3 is TGTGCCAGCAGCTTACTCTCCGGGGAGCTGTTTTTT. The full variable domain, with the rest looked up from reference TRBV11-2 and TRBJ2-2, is EAGVAQSPRYKIIEKRQSVAFWCNPISGHATLYWYQQILGQGPKLLIQFQNNGVVDDSQLPKDRFSAERLKGVDSTLKIQPAKLEDSAVYLCASSLLSGELFFGEGSRLTVL.

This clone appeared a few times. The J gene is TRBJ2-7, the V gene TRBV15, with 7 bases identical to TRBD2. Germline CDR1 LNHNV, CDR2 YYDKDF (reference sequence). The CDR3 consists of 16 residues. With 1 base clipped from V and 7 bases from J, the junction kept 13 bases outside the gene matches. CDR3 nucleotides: TGTGCCACCAGCAGAGTGGCACTAGGGAGGGGAGAAGAGCAGTACTTC. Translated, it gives CATSRVALGRGEEQYF.

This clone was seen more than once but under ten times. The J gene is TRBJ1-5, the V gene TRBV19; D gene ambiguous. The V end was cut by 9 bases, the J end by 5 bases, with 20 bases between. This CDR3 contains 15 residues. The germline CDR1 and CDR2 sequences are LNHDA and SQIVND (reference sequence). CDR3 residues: CASSPKARVHQPQHF. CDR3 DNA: TGTGCCAGCTCCCCCAAAGCTCGGGTGCATCAGCCCCAGCATTTT.

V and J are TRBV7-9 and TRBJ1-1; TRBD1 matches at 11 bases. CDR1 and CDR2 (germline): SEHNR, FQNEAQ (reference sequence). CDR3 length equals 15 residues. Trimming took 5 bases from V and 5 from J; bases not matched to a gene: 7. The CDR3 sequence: CASSPTGTGGTEAFF. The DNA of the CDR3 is TGTGCCAGCAGCCCGACCGGGACAGGGGGGACTGAAGCTTTCTTT.

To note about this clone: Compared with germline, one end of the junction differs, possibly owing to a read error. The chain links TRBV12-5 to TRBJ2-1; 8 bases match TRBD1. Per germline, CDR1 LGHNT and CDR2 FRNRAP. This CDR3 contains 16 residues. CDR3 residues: CASGFLTGGSYNEQFF. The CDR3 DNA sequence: TGTGCCAGTGGTTTCCTCACAGGGGGATCCTACAATGAGCAGTTCTTC.

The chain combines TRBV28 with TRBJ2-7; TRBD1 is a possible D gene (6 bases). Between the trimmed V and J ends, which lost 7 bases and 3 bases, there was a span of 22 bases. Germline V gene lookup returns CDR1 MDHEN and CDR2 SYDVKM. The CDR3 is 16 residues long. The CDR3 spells CASIPSVGQGYYEQYF. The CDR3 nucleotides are TGTGCCAGCATCCCCAGTGTGGGCCAGGGGTACTACGAGCAGTACTTC. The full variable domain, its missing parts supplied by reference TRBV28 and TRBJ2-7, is DVKVTQSSRYLVKRTGEKVFLECVQDMDHENMFWYRQDPGLGLRLIYFSYDVKMKEKGDIPEGYSVSREKKERFSLILESASTNQTSMYLCASIPSVGQGYYEQYFGPGTRLTVT.

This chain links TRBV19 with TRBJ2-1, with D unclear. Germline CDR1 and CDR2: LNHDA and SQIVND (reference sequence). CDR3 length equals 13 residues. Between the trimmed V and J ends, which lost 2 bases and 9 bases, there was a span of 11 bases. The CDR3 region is CASSISSAGEQFF. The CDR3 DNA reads TGTGCCAGTAGTATAAGCTCAGCAGGTGAGCAGTTCTTC.

The DNA for the CDR3 is TGCGCCAGCAGCCCAACCCGGGGAAACACTGAAGCTTTCTTT. It translates to CASSPTRGNTEAFF. The J gene is TRBJ1-1, the V gene TRBV4-3, with D hard to call. The CDR3 runs to 14 residues. The germline gives CDR1 LGHNA, CDR2 YSLEER. V lost 4 bases and J lost 2, with 11 bases in between.

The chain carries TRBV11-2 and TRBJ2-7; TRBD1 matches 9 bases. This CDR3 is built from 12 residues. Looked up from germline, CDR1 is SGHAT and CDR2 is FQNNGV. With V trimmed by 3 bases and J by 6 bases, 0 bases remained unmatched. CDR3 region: CASSLTGGEQYF. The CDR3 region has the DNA TGTGCCAGCAGCTTGACAGGGGGCGAGCAGTACTTC.

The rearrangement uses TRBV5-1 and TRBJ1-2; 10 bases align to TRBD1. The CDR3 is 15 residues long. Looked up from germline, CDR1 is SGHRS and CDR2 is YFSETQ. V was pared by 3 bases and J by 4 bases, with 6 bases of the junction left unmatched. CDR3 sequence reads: CASSSQTGGGYGYTF. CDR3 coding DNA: TGCGCCAGCAGCTCACAGACAGGGGGCGGCTATGGCTACACCTTC.

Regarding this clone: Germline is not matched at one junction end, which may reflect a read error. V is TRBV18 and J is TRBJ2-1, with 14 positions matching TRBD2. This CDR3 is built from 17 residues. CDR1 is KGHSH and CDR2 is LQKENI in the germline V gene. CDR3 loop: CASSPRETSGRDNEQFF. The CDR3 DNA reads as TGTGCCAGCTCTCCACGAGAGACTAGCGGGAGGGACAATGAGCAGTTCTTC.

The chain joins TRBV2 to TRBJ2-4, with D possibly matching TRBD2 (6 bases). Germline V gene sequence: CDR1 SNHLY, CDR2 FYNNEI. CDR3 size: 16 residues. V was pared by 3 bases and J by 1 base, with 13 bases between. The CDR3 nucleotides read TGTGCCAGCAGTGACAAGGGAGGTTCCGCCAAAAACATTCAGTACTTC. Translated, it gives CASSDKGGSAKNIQYF. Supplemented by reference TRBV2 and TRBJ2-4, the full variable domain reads EPEVTQTPSHQVTQMGQEVILRCVPISNHLYFYWYRQILGQKVEFLVSFYNNEISEKSEIFDDQFSVERPDGSNFTLKIRSTKLEDSAMYFCASSDKGGSAKNIQYFGAGTRLSVL.

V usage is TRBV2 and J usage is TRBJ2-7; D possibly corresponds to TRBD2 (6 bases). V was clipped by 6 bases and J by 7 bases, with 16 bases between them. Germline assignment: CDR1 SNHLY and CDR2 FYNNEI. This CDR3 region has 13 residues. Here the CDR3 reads CASSRGTGGEQYF. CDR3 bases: TGTGCCAGCAGCCGGGGGACCGGGGGAGAGCAGTACTTC.

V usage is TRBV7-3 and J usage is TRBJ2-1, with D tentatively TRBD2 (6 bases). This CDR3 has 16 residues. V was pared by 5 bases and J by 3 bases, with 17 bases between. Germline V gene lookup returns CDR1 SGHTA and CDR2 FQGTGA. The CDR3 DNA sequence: TGTGCCAGCAGCCAGACACCTACGGGACTCTACAATGAGCAGTTCTTC. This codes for CASSQTPTGLYNEQFF.

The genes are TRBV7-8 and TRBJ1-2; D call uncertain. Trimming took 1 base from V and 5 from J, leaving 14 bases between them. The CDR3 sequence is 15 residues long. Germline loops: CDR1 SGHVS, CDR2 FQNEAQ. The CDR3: CASSLVFGEGYGYTF. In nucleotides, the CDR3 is TGTGCCAGCAGCTTAGTGTTCGGGGAAGGGTATGGCTACACCTTC.

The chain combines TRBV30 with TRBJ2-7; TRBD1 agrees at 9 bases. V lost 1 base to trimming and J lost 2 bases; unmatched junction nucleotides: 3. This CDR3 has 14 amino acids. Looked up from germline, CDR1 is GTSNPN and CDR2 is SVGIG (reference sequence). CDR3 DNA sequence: TGTGCCTGGAGTGGGACAGGGGCCACCTACGAGCAGTACTTC. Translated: CAWSGTGATYEQYF.

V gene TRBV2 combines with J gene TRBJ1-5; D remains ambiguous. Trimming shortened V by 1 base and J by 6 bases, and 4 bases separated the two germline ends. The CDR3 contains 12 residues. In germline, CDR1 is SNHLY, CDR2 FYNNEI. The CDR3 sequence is CASSEGGQPQHF. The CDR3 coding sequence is TGTGCCAGCAGTGAAGGAGGTCAGCCCCAGCATTTT.

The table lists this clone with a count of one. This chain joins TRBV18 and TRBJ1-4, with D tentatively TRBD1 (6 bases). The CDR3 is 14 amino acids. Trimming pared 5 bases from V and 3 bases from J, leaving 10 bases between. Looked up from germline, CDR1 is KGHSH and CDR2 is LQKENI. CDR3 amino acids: CASSATGPNEKLFF. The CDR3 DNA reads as TGTGCCAGCTCAGCGACAGGTCCTAATGAAAAACTGTTTTTT.

CDR3 nucleotide sequence: TGCGCCAGCAGCTTGGCGGGGAAGAACACTGAAGCTTTCTTT. The encoded protein is CASSLAGKNTEAFF. This chain links TRBV5-1 with TRBJ1-1; no firm D call. The CDR3 extends over 14 amino acids. V was trimmed by 0 bases and J by 1 base, leaving 7 bases between them. Per the germline V gene, CDR1 is SGHRS and CDR2 is YFSETQ.